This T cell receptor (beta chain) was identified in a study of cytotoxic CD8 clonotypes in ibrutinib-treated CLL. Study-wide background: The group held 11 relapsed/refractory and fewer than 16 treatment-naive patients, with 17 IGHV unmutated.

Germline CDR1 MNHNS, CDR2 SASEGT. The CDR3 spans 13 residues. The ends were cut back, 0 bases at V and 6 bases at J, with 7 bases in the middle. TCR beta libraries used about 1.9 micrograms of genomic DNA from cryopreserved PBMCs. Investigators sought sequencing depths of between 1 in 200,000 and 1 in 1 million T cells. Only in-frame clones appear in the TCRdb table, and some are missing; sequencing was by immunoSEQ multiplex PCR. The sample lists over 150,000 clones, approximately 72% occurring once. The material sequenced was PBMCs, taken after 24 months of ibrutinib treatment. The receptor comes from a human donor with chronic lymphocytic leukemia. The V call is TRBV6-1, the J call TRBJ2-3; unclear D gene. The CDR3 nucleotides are TGTGCCAGCAGTGAAGCCGGTTTGGATACGCAGTATTTT. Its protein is CASSEAGLDTQYF.